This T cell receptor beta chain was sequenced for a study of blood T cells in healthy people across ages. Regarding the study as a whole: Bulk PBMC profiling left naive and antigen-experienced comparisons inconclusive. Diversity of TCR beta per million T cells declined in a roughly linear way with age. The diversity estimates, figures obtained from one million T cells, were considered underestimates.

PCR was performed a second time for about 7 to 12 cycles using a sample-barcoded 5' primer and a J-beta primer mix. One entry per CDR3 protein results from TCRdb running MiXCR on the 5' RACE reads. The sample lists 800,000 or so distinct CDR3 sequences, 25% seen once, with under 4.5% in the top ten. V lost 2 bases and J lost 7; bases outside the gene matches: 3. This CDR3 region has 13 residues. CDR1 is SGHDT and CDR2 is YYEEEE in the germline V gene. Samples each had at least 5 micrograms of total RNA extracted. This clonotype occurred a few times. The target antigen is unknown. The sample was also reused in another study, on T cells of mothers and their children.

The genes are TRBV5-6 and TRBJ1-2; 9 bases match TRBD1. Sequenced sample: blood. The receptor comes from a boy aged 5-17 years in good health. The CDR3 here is CASSFGDRVGYTF. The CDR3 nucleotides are TGTGCCAGCAGCTTTGGGGACAGGGTTGGCTACACCTTC.